These 24 T cell receptor beta chains came from one sample sequenced in a study of T cell repertoires in cytomegalovirus infection. TCRdb fed the reads into MiXCR, producing one record per CDR3 protein. Found here are about 250,000 distinct CDR3 sequences, over 15% of them singletons; the top ten hold around half. Material for sequencing was CD8+ T cells from PBMCs. Receptors originate from a human donor in good health (CMV status not recorded). Some clones in this sample may be carry-over from other donors' samples.

This chain connects TRBV14 to TRBJ2-5; D tentatively fits TRBD1 or TRBD2 (5 bases each). V gave up 2 bases and J gave up 5 bases, with 18 bases separating them. The CDR3 runs to 16 residues. The germline V gene encodes CDR1 SGHDN and CDR2 FVKESK. The CDR3 sequence is CASSQRDGTIGETQYF. The CDR3 bases are TGTGCCAGCAGCCAAAGGGACGGCACCATTGGGGAGACCCAGTACTTC.

This clonotype was detected a few times. This chain joins TRBV12-3 or TRBV12-4 and TRBJ2-6; unclear D gene. Trimming removed 2 bases at V and 0 bases at J, with 5 bases between. The CDR3 totals 15 residues. CDR3: CASSLTPSGANVLTF. Written as DNA, the CDR3 is TGTGCCAGCAGTTTAACTCCCTCTGGGGCCAACGTCCTGACTTTC.

There are many counts of this clonotype. The gene calls are TRBV6-6 and TRBJ2-2, with 7 bases aligning to TRBD1. The V gene end was trimmed by 6 bases and the J gene end by 4 bases; junction bases not matched to a gene: 2. Germline V lookup: CDR1 MNHNY, CDR2 SVGAGI (reference sequence). The CDR3 consists of 13 residues. CDR3 nucleotides: TGTGCCAGCAGACAGGGGTTCACCGGGGAGCTGTTTTTT. Translated, it gives CASRQGFTGELFF.

This clonotype was seen ten or more times. The chain employs TRBV7-9 and TRBJ2-3; 7 bases agree with TRBD2. Germline V gene sequence: CDR1 SEHNR, CDR2 FQNEAQ (reference sequence). The CDR3 consists of 15 residues. V lost 2 bases and J lost 4; bases outside the gene matches: 6. CDR3 residues: CASSLIRGEADTQYF. CDR3 bases: TGTGCCAGCAGCTTAATTCGGGGGGAAGCAGATACGCAGTATTTT.

The chain has TRBV20-1 and TRBJ2-1; D is perhaps TRBD1 (6 bases). With 0 bases removed from V and 7 bases from J, the gap between germline ends came to 16 bases. Germline CDR1 and CDR2: DFQATT and SNEGSKA (reference sequence). The CDR3 sequence is 15 residues long. The CDR3: CSARDPEGGLNEQFF. DNA for the CDR3: TGCAGTGCTAGAGACCCCGAAGGGGGATTGAATGAGCAGTTCTTC.

J is TRBJ1-1 and V is TRBV29-1, with 12 nucleotides matching TRBD1. With V trimmed by 6 bases and J by 1 base, 9 bases remained unmatched. This CDR3 has 16 amino acids. The germline V gene encodes CDR1 SQVTM and CDR2 ANQGSEA. The CDR3 sequence: CSVEGTGGGWNTEAFF. As DNA, the CDR3 is TGCAGCGTGGAGGGGACAGGGGGCGGTTGGAACACTGAAGCTTTCTTT.

This clonotype was recorded a few times. The chain links TRBV6-2 or TRBV6-3 to TRBJ2-6; D unclear. In germline, CDR1 is MNHEY, CDR2 SVGEGT. The CDR3 has 14 residues. V lost 6 bases and J 0 bases, leaving 6 bases between the germline ends. This CDR3 reads CASSRSSGANVLTF. The CDR3 DNA reads as TGTGCCAGCAGCCGTAGCTCTGGGGCCAACGTCCTGACTTTC.

As concerns this clonotype: With a much larger clone just one base away, this may be a read error. The chain combines TRBV7-3 with TRBJ2-2; D may be TRBD1 or TRBD2 (6 bases each). This CDR3 contains 13 residues. The germline CDR1 and CDR2 sequences are SGHTA and FQGTGA. Trimming stripped 4 bases from V and 6 bases from J, with 9 bases between. Here the CDR3 DNA reads TGTGCCAGCAGCTCGGAGGGGGCCGGGGAGCTGTTTTTT. It encodes CASSSEGAGELFF.

This clonotype has just a few counts. The chain carries TRBV19 and TRBJ1-1; D gene ambiguous. Trimming removed 3 bases from V and 0 bases from J, with 8 bases in between. Germline loops: CDR1 LNHDA, CDR2 SQIVND (reference sequence). The CDR3 consists of 14 residues. The CDR3 here is CASSMGRMNTEAFF. As DNA, the CDR3 is TGTGCCAGTAGTATGGGGAGAATGAACACTGAAGCTTTCTTT.

This clonotype has a handful of counts. The chain's CDR3 is CASSETTLSNQPQHF. CDR3 nucleotide sequence: TGTGCCAGCAGTGAGACGACTCTAAGCAATCAGCCCCAGCATTTT. The genes are TRBV6-1 and TRBJ1-5; unclear D gene. The V end was cut by 3 bases, the J end by 1 base, with 10 bases between. CDR1 is MNHNS, CDR2 SASEGT, per germline. The CDR3 is 15 amino acids.

The rearrangement joins TRBV19 to TRBJ2-7, with a possible D match to TRBD2 (5 bases). V dropped 4 bases and J dropped 0 bases, with 13 bases sitting between them. CDR3 size: 15 residues. Germline lookup yields CDR1 LNHDA and CDR2 SQIVND (reference sequence). The CDR3 DNA reads TGTGCCAGTAGTACTCTTCCGGGAAGCTCCTACGAGCAGTACTTC. Translating it yields CASSTLPGSSYEQYF.

This clonotype appeared a few times. The CDR3: CASRTGDEQFF. CDR3 in DNA: TGTGCCAGCAGAACAGGGGATGAGCAGTTCTTC. This chain links TRBV28 with TRBJ2-1; 7 bases are a match to TRBD1. Germline CDR1 reads MDHEN; CDR2 reads SYDVKM. V dropped 6 bases and J dropped 8; count of bases not matched to a gene: 1. There are 11 residues in the CDR3.

This clonotype has more than one count but fewer than ten. The V and J genes are TRBV14 and TRBJ2-1; maybe TRBD2 (6 bases). Germline CDR1 reads SGHDN; CDR2 reads FVKESK. V was cut by 0 bases and J by 3 bases, with 9 bases left in between. The CDR3 sequence is 15 residues long. CDR3 residues: CASSQDGGNYNEQFF. The CDR3, as DNA: TGTGCCAGCAGCCAAGATGGGGGGAACTACAATGAGCAGTTCTTC. Looking up the rest from reference TRBV14 and TRBJ2-1 gives the full variable domain: EAGVTQFPSHSVIEKGQTVTLRCDPISGHDNLYWYRRVMGKEIKFLLHFVKESKQDESGMPNNRFLAERTGGTYSTLKVQPAELEDSGVYFCASSQDGGNYNEQFFGPGTRLTVL.

This clonotype was picked up many times. This chain connects TRBV7-2 to TRBJ2-5; 14 nucleotides match TRBD2. Germline CDR1 is SGHTA and CDR2 is FQGNSA. The CDR3 covers 16 residues. Trimming removed 5 bases from V and 3 bases from J; junction bases left unmatched: 5. The CDR3 sequence: CASSRGLAGGEETQYF. The DNA for the CDR3 is TGTGCCAGCAGCCGAGGACTAGCGGGGGGTGAAGAGACCCAGTACTTC.

The rearrangement links TRBV5-5 to TRBJ2-1, with 8 positions matching TRBD1. This CDR3 region has 15 residues. Losses at the gene ends were 4 bases for V and 7 bases for J; bases not matched to a gene: 10. Looked up from germline, CDR1 is SGHKS and CDR2 is YYEKEE (reference sequence). In nucleotides, the CDR3 is TGTGCCAGCAGCGGACCGGACAGGGCAAGGAATGAGCAGTTCTTC. This translates into CASSGPDRARNEQFF.

The V gene is TRBV6-2 or TRBV6-3, the J gene TRBJ2-1, with D possibly TRBD1 on 5 matching bases. The CDR3 is 14 residues long. The ends were cut back, 7 bases at V and 0 bases at J, with 10 bases in the middle. Germline-derived CDR1 and CDR2 are MNHEY and SVGEGT. CDR3 loop: CASNGHRSYNEQFF. The CDR3 DNA reads TGTGCCAGCAATGGACATCGCTCCTACAATGAGCAGTTCTTC.

In this sample, this clonotype turned up many times. The gene calls are TRBV4-1 and TRBJ2-2; D gene ambiguous. Germline V gene sequence: CDR1 MGHRA, CDR2 YSYEKL. The germline V and J ends were trimmed by 3 bases and 0 bases, with 5 bases remaining between them. The length of the CDR3 is 14 residues. Written as DNA, the CDR3 is TGCGCCAGCAGCCAGGGCACGAACACCGGGGAGCTGTTTTTT. This encodes CASSQGTNTGELFF.

This clonotype was observed many times. The V and J genes are TRBV7-8 and TRBJ1-4; TRBD1 is a possible D gene (5 bases). The CDR3 is 15 amino acids. V gave up 0 bases and J gave up 8 bases, with 13 bases separating them. The germline V gene encodes CDR1 SGHVS and CDR2 FQNEAQ. CDR3 nucleotide sequence: TGTGCCAGCAGCTTAGCGAAGGGGTCAGGGGAAAAACTGTTTTTT. Translation gives CASSLAKGSGEKLFF. The complete variable domain, with remaining parts taken from reference TRBV7-8 and TRBJ1-4, reads GAGVSQSPRYKVAKRGQDVALRCDPISGHVSLFWYQQALGQGPEFLTYFQNEAQLDKSGLPSDRFFAERPEGSVSTLKIQRTQQEDSAVYLCASSLAKGSGEKLFFGSGTQLSVL.

Details on this clonotype: An end of the junction does not agree with germline; a read error may underlie this. The chain combines TRBV4-1 with TRBJ2-1; 7 bases match TRBD1. The germline CDR1 and CDR2 sequences are MGHRA and YSYEKL. The CDR3 loop spans 15 amino acids. The CDR3 DNA is TGCGCCAGCAGCGAAGACAGGGTTACATACAATGAGCAGTTCTTC. Translation gives CASSEDRVTYNEQFF.

This clonotype occurred many times. The chain uses TRBV7-9 and TRBJ2-1; D gene ambiguous. The germline CDR1 and CDR2 sequences are SEHNR and FQNEAQ (reference sequence). V gave up 3 bases and J gave up 8 bases, with 8 bases separating them. The CDR3 is made up of 12 amino acids. The CDR3 region is CASSFWFDEQFF. The CDR3 DNA reads TGTGCCAGCAGCTTTTGGTTTGATGAGCAGTTCTTC.

This clonotype was counted many times. The chain joins TRBV5-5 to TRBJ2-7, with D possibly matching TRBD1 (6 bases). Germline-derived CDR1 and CDR2 are SGHKS and YYEKEE (reference sequence). Trimming removed 6 bases at V and 4 bases at J, with 26 bases between. The CDR3 spans 17 residues. The CDR3 DNA sequence: TGTGCCAGCACCTCACAAGACTGGGCCAGGGGAGTTTACGAGCAGTACTTC. This sequence encodes CASTSQDWARGVYEQYF.

The chain is built from TRBV3-1 and TRBJ2-7; 10 nucleotides agree with TRBD1. Per the germline V gene, CDR1 is LGHDT and CDR2 is YNNKEL (reference sequence). The CDR3 extends over 16 amino acids. J lost 6 bases, V lost 0 bases, and 8 bases had no gene match. In nucleotides, the CDR3 is TGTGCCAGCAGCCAAGATCCCGGGACAGGGGCGATCGAGCAGTACTTC. Translated: CASSQDPGTGAIEQYF.

This sequence joins TRBV4-1 and TRBJ1-2; a weak D match, TRBD1 (5 bases). The germline V gene has CDR1 MGHRA and CDR2 YSYEKL. This CDR3 is 13 amino acids long. V was pared by 4 bases and J by 1 base, with 7 bases between. The CDR3 protein is CASSPQGNYGYTF. CDR3 DNA: TGCGCCAGCAGCCCTCAGGGTAACTATGGCTACACCTTC.

This clonotype has a handful of counts. This sequence joins TRBV4-2 and TRBJ1-3; tentative D call: TRBD1 (6 bases). Germline V gives CDR1 LGHNA, CDR2 YNFKEQ. The CDR3 is 15 residues long. V lost 4 bases to trimming and J lost 0 bases, with 10 bases between them. The CDR3 nucleotides are TGTGCCAGCAGCCCCCAACAGGGCTCTGGAAACACCATATATTTT. Residues: CASSPQQGSGNTIYF.